Given below is one T cell receptor beta chain in context. It has no known antigen specificity. Nothing much larger sits one base from this clone, and base qualities are not available. The data were obtained in a study of blood T cells in healthy people across ages (dated by TCRdb to 2015 to 2017). Study-wide context: Template switching captured roughly one uniquely barcoded TCR beta cDNA molecule per two T cells in model experiments. Age-related changes in TCR beta repertoire diversity were measured in the study by deep sequencing normalized with unique cDNA molecular identifiers. Four age groups were formed from the donors: young (average about 15 years), middle-aged (roughly 38), aged (62) and long-lived (around 82). To avoid experimental bias, donors of different ages were spread randomly across the sequencing lanes. Two additional independent replicas of 1 million unique cDNA reads from the same blood draw were analyzed for two donors (one aged 18 to 29 and one aged 80 or older). The study at large found these results: The CMV infection status of donors was not known, potentially confounding age-related changes in expanded clonotypes. Observed TCR beta diversity per million T cells fell roughly linearly with age, and a significant reduction was already apparent by age roughly 40. There was a strong correlation between observed TCR beta diversity and the percentage of naive T cells measured by flow cytometry. Estimates of total diversity based on one million sequenced T cells were regarded as lower bounds and as underestimates. Bulk unsorted PBMC profiling prevented conclusive comparison of naive and antigen-experienced compartments. Compared with the aged group, more naive CD4+ T cells, fewer expanded clones and increased TCR diversity were shown by the long-lived group, suggesting age selection.

Systemically healthy Caucasian individuals from Russia, approximately 39 in total and aged about 6 to 95 years, were included as donors. Each donor gave 9.5 to 10 milliliters of peripheral blood, drawn into EDTA-treated Vacutainer tubes. Ficoll-Paque density-gradient centrifugation was used to isolate PBMCs, with at least 6 million obtained per sample. Total RNA, at least 5.5 micrograms per sample, was extracted from PBMCs with Trizol reagent. Naive CD45RAhigh/CD27high T cell percentages were measured by flow cytometry on a PBMC aliquot from every donor. Libraries were prepared through 5' RACE. Sequenced on an Illumina HiSeq 2500. A second PCR of about 6 to 11 cycles was performed with a sample-barcoded 5' primer and a J-beta primer mix. Each TCR beta cDNA molecule received a unique molecular identifier from a template-switch 5' adaptor carrying 12 random nucleotides. Each sample yielded at least 2.5 million CDR3-containing paired-end reads. First-strand cDNA synthesis was performed from all RNA using the Mint cDNA synthesis kit, with priming by a TRBC-specific oligonucleotide. All cDNA was treated with uracil-DNA glycosylase and then went through a first 18-cycle PCR with the universal primers M1SS and BC2_uni_R. Concerning the study's data processing: For normalization, 1 million high-quality reads were randomly selected from each sample, with every read carrying a distinct molecular identifier. Instead of being binned into consensus sequences, reads that shared molecular identifiers were thrown out. MiTCR, set to a Q25 quality threshold and the strictest error-elimination algorithm, was used for CDR3 identification, clonotype clustering and error correction. A nonparametric unseen species model with Euler transformation was used to estimate a lower bound on total TCR beta diversity. The public reads were quality trimmed at Q25 with fastp and then assembled into clones with MiXCR by TCRdb, keeping productive beta chains. Each CDR3 protein appears once, grouped with its most common genes and DNA. The V and J calls and clone size are TCRdb's, not the authors'. Present in this sample are 600,000 to 1,000,000 distinct CDR3 sequences, about three fifths of which were seen just once. Together, the top ten hold roughly 22% of the sample.

The CDR1 and CDR2 encoded by the germline V gene (reference sequence) are DFQATT and SNEGSKA. The CDR3 runs 13 residues from the cysteine to the phenylalanine. CDR3 DNA only is kept here, 39 bases in frame from base 1. The sequenced sample consisted of blood. The V and J segments used are TRBV20-1 and TRBJ2-5; a stretch of 11 junction bases matches TRBD1. The tail of the sequence fits TRBJ2-7 better, so the J call may be wrong. This TCR was sampled from a man aged 30 to 45 in good health. The CDR3 protein sequence reads: CSARRTGGIEQYF. In nucleotide form, the sequence is TGCAGTGCTAGACGGACAGGGGGCATCGAGCAGTACTTC.